This record looks at one TCR beta chain sequence and its context. Its antigen is not identified. The immunoSEQ assay was version 4, run in survey mode. Method: immunoSEQ multiplex PCR; TCRdb's copy keeps in-frame clones and lacks some. The sample yields approximately 20,000 clones, over 55% seen once. The sample originates from a study of persistence of HIV-infected CD4 T cells. An overlapping HIV-1 Gag peptide pool stimulated these cells at roughly 1 ug/peptide/mL. Responding CD4+ T cells were sorted by upregulation of both CD40 ligand and CD69. The CDR3 length is 13 residues. V lost 3 bases and J lost 3, with 10 bases in between. Germline V gene lookup returns CDR1 SGHNT and CDR2 YYREEE (reference sequence).

Specimen: CD4+ T cells sorted from PBMCs after approximately 20-hour stimulation, collected from a patient who received antiretroviral therapy. The clonotype originates from an adult woman with HIV who was CMV-seropositive. The J gene is TRBJ2-7, the V gene TRBV5-4, with unresolved D. In DNA, the CDR3 is TGTGCCAGCAGCTCATACAGCGACTACGAGCAGTACTTC. Residues: CASSSYSDYEQYF.